Each of the 8 T cell receptor beta chains below was sequenced from the same sample in a study of radiotherapy plus CTLA-4 blockade in lung cancer. The repertoire was sequenced with immunoSEQ multiplex PCR; TCRdb's copy has only in-frame clones and lacks some. The sample has tens of thousands of clones; around 83% are singletons. Sequencing used peripheral blood, obtained from a patient treated with radiotherapy plus ipilimumab. Every receptor here comes from a human donor with non-small cell lung cancer that progressed on radiotherapy plus ipilimumab.

The chain links TRBV11-2 to TRBJ2-7, with TRBD2 matching over 14 bases. Trimming removed 6 bases from V and 5 bases from J; junction bases left unmatched: 6. The V gene's germline CDR1 is SGHAT and CDR2 FQNNGV. This CDR3 is built from 15 residues. The CDR3 bases are TGTGCCAGCAGTCCCCAGGGACTAGCGGGAGACGAGCAGTACTTC. Residues: CASSPQGLAGDEQYF.

The rearrangement uses TRBV5-1 and TRBJ2-2; TRBD2 matches at 10 bases. From germline, CDR1 is SGHRS and CDR2 YFSETQ. Trimming cost V 0 bases and J 1 base; bases outside gene matches: 3. This CDR3 spans 17 amino acids. In DNA form, the CDR3 reads TGCGCCAGCAGCTTGGTGAGCGGGAGGGTGAACACCGGGGAGCTGTTTTTT. This gives the protein CASSLVSGRVNTGELFF.

DNA of the CDR3: TGTGCCAGCAGCCAACGCCTAGGACAAGAACCCACAGATACGCAGTATTTT. Protein sequence: CASSQRLGQEPTDTQYF. V usage is TRBV11-2 and J usage is TRBJ2-3; possibly TRBD1 for D (5 bases). The CDR3 is 17 amino acids. The V and J ends lost 5 bases and 2 bases respectively, with 20 bases between them. Germline V CDR1 and CDR2: SGHAT, FQNNGV. The complete variable domain, with remaining parts taken from reference TRBV11-2 and TRBJ2-3, reads EAGVAQSPRYKIIEKRQSVAFWCNPISGHATLYWYQQILGQGPKLLIQFQNNGVVDDSQLPKDRFSAERLKGVDSTLKIQPAKLEDSAVYLCASSQRLGQEPTDTQYFGPGTRLTVL.

V gene TRBV5-1 combines with J gene TRBJ2-3, with 15 bases fitting TRBD2. Germline CDR1 and CDR2: SGHRS and YFSETQ. V trimming: 1 base; J trimming: 2 bases; junction bases outside the gene matches: 8. The CDR3 is 19 residues long. In nucleotides, the CDR3 is TGCGCCAGCAGCTTGAACCCAGGGACTAGCGGGAGGCACACAGATACGCAGTATTTT. This sequence encodes CASSLNPGTSGRHTDTQYF.

The V call is TRBV12-5, the J call TRBJ2-3; 7 positions agree with TRBD1. The CDR3 runs to 14 residues. CDR1 is LGHNT and CDR2 is FRNRAP in the germline V gene. Trimming at V came to 7 bases and at J to 1 base, leaving 5 bases not matched to a gene. The CDR3 here is CASATTGGTDTQYF. The CDR3 region has the DNA TGTGCTAGTGCCACTACAGGGGGCACAGATACGCAGTATTTT.

The CDR3 is CASSFPGGEYGYTF. The CDR3 DNA reads TGTGCCAGCAGCTTTCCAGGGGGCGAGTATGGCTACACCTTC. The chain employs TRBV5-4 and TRBJ1-2; 8 bases map to TRBD1. Germline V gene lookup returns CDR1 SGHNT and CDR2 YYREEE (reference sequence). V shed 2 bases and J 5 bases; nucleotides not matched to a gene: 5. This CDR3 is built from 14 residues.

The rearrangement uses TRBV7-3 and TRBJ2-1; 12 bases align to TRBD2. Germline V gene sequence: CDR1 SGHTA, CDR2 FQGTGA. The CDR3 spans 15 residues. The V gene end was trimmed by 4 bases and the J gene end by 9 bases; junction bases not matched to a gene: 7. CDR3 loop: CASSSGTSGFGEQFF. The CDR3 nucleotides read TGTGCCAGCAGCTCCGGGACTAGCGGGTTTGGTGAGCAGTTCTTC. Complete variable domain (other parts from reference TRBV7-3 and TRBJ2-1): GAGVSQTPSNKVTEKGKYVELRCDPISGHTALYWYRQSLGQGPEFLIYFQGTGAADDSGLPNDRFFAVRPEGSVSTLKIQRTERGDSAVYLCASSSGTSGFGEQFFGPGTRLTVL.

This rearrangement joins TRBV30 to TRBJ2-1; D gene unclear. Trimming stripped 3 bases from V and 7 bases from J, with 7 bases between. The CDR3 spans 11 residues. Germline V gene sequence: CDR1 GTSNPN, CDR2 SVGIG (reference sequence). The CDR3 nucleotides are TGTGCCTGGAGATCCGCGAATGAGCAGTTCTTC. Translated: CAWRSANEQFF.